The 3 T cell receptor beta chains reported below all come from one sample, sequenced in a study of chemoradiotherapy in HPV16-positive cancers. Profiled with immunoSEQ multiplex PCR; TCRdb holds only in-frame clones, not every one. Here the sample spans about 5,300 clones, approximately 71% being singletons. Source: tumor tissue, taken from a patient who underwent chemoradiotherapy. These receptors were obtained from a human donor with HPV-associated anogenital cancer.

The CDR3 is CASSQGKDQPQHF. The DNA for the CDR3 is TGTGCCAGCAGCCAGGGTAAGGATCAGCCCCAGCATTTT. This chain links TRBV9 with TRBJ1-5; D possibly corresponds to TRBD1 (5 bases). Per germline, CDR1 SGDLS and CDR2 YYNGEE. Trimming took off 4 bases at V and 5 bases at J, with 10 bases between the two ends. The CDR3 loop spans 13 amino acids.

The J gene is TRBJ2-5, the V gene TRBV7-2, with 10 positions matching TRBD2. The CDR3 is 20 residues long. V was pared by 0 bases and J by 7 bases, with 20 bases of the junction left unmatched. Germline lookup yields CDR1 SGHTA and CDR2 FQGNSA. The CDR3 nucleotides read TGTGCCAGCAGCTTAGCGGTGGGGGCAGGGACTAGCGTTTTGCGGGGGACCCAGTACTTC. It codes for CASSLAVGAGTSVLRGTQYF. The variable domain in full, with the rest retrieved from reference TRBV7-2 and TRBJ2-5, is GAGVSQSPSNKVTEKGKDVELRCDPISGHTALYWYRQSLGQGLEFLIYFQGNSAPDKSGLPSDRFSAERTGGSVSTLTIQRTQQEDSAVYLCASSLAVGAGTSVLRGTQYFGPGTRLLVL.

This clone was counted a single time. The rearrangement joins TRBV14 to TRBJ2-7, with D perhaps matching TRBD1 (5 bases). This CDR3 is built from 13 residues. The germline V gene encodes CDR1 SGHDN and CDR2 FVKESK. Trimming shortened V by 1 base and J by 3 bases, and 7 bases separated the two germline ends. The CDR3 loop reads CASSQGQGYEQYF. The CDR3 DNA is TGTGCCAGCAGCCAAGGCCAGGGCTACGAGCAGTACTTC.